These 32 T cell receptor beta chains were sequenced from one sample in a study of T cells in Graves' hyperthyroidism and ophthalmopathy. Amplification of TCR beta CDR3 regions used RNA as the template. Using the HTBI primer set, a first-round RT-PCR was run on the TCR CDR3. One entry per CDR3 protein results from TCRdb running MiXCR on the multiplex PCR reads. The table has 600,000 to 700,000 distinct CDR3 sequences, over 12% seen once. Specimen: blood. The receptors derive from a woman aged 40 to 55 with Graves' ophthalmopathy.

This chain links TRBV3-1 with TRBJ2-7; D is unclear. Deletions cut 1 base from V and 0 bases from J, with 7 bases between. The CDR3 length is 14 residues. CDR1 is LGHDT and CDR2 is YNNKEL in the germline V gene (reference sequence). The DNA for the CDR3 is TGTGCCAGCAGCCAAGGATATAGCTCCTACGAGCAGTACTTC. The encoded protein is CASSQGYSSYEQYF.

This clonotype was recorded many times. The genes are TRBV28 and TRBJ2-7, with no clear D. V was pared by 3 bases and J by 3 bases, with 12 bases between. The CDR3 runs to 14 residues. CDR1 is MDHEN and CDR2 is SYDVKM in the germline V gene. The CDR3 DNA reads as TGTGCCAGCAGTTTTCTATCCACAAACTACGAGCAGTACTTC. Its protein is CASSFLSTNYEQYF.

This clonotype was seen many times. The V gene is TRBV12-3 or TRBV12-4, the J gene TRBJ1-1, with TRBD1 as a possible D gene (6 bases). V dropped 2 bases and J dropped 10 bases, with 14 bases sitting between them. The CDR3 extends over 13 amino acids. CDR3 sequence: CASSLSGARVAFF. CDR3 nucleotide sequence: TGTGCCAGCAGTTTATCGGGGGCGCGGGTAGCTTTCTTT.

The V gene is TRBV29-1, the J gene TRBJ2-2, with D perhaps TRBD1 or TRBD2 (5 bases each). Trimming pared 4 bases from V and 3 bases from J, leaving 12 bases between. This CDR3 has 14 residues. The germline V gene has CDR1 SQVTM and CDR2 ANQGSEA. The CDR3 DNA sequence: TGCAGCGTTGGGGGGAGAGCGGACACCGGGGAGCTGTTTTTT. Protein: CSVGGRADTGELFF.

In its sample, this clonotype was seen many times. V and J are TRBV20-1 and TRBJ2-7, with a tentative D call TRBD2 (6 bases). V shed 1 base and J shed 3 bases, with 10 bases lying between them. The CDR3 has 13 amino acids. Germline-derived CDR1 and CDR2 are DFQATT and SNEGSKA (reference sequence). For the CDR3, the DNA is TGCAGTGCTAGAGTGGGGACTCTCTACGAGCAGTACTTC. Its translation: CSARVGTLYEQYF.

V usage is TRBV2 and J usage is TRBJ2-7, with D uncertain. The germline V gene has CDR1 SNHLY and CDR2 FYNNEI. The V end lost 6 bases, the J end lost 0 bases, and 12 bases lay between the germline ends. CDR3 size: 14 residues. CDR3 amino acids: CASRPLRNSYEQYF. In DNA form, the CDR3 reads TGTGCCAGCAGACCCCTAAGGAACTCCTACGAGCAGTACTTC. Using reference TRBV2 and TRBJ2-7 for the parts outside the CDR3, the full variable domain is EPEVTQTPSHQVTQMGQEVILRCVPISNHLYFYWYRQILGQKVEFLVSFYNNEISEKSEIFDDQFSVERPDGSNFTLKIRSTKLEDSAMYFCASRPLRNSYEQYFGPGTRLTVT.

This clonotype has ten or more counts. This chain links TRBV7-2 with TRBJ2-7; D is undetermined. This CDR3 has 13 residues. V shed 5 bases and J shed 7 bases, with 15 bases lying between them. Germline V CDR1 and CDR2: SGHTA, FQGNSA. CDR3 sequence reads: CASSNNYDGEQYF. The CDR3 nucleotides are TGTGCCAGCAGCAACAACTACGACGGTGAGCAGTACTTC. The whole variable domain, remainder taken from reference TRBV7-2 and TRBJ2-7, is GAGVSQSPSNKVTEKGKDVELRCDPISGHTALYWYRQSLGQGLEFLIYFQGNSAPDKSGLPSDRFSAERTGGSVSTLTIQRTQQEDSAVYLCASSNNYDGEQYFGPGTRLTVT.

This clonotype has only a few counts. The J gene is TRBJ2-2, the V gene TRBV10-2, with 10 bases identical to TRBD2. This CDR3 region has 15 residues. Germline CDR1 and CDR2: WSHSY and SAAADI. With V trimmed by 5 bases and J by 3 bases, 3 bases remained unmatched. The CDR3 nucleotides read TGCGCCAGCAGTTACAGCGGGAGGGACACCGGGGAGCTGTTTTTT. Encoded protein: CASSYSGRDTGELFF.

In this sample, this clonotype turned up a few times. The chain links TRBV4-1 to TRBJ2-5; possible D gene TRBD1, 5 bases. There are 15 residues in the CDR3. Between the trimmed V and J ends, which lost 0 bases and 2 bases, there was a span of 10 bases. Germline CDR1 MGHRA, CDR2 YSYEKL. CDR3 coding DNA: TGCGCCAGCAGCCAAGAAGGGCAGGGTCAAGAGACCCAGTACTTC. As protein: CASSQEGQGQETQYF.

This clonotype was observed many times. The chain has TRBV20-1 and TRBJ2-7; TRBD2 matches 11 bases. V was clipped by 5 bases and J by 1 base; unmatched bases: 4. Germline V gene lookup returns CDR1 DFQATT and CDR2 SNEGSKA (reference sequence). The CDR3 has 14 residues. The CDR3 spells CSAGLAGGSYEQYF. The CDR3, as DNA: TGCAGTGCTGGTCTAGCGGGAGGTTCCTACGAGCAGTACTTC.

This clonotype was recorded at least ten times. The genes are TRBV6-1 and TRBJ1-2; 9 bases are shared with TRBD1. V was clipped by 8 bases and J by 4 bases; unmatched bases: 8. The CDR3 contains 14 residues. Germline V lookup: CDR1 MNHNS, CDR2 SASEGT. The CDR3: CASVTGGASYGYTF. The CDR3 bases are TGTGCCAGCGTAACAGGGGGCGCATCCTATGGCTACACCTTC.

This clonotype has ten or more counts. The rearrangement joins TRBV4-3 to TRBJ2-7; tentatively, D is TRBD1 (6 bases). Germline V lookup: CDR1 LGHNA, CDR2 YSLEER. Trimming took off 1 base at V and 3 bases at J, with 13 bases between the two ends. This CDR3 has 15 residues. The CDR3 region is CASSQGYTGFYEQYF. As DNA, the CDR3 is TGCGCCAGCAGCCAAGGATACACAGGGTTCTACGAGCAGTACTTC.

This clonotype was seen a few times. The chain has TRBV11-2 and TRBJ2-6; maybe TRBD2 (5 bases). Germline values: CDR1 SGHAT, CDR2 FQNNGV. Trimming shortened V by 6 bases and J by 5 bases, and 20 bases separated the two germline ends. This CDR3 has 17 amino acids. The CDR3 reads CASRDPLAGVRANVLTF. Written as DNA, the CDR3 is TGTGCCAGCAGGGACCCCCTAGCCGGGGTTCGGGCCAACGTCCTGACTTTC.

CDR3 sequence: CASSLGTGTGIYEQYF. The CDR3 nucleotides read TGTGCCAGCAGCTTAGGTACCGGGACGGGGATCTACGAGCAGTACTTC. This chain links TRBV11-3 with TRBJ2-7; D could derive from TRBD1 or TRBD2 (5 bases each). The germline V gene has CDR1 SGHNT and CDR2 YENEEA. V was pared by 1 base and J by 3 bases, with 16 bases between. The CDR3 spans 16 residues.

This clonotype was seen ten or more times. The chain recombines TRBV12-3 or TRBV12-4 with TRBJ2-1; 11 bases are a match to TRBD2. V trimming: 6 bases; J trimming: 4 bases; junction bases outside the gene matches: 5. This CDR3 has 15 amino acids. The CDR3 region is CASRETSGSYNEQFF. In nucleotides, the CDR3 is TGTGCCAGCAGGGAAACTAGCGGGAGTTACAATGAGCAGTTCTTC.

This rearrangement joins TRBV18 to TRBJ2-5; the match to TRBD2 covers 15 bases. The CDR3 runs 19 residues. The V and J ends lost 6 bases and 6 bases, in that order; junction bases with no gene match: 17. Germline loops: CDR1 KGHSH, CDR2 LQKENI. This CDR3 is CASSPPGLAGGQGGKTQYF. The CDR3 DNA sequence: TGTGCCAGCTCGCCCCCGGGACTAGCGGGAGGTCAAGGCGGAAAGACCCAGTACTTC.

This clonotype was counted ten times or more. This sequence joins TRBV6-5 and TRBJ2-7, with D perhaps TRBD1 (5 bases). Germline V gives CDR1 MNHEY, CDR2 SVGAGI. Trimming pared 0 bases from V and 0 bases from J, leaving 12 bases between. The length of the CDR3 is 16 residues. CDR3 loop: CASSYSRWGSSYEQYF. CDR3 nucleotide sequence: TGTGCCAGCAGTTACTCGAGGTGGGGCAGCTCCTACGAGCAGTACTTC.

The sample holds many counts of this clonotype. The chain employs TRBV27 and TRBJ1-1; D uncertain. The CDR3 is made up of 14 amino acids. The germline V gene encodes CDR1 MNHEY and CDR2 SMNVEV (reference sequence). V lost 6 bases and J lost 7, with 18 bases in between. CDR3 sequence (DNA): TGTGCCAGCAGAAGAGTCCGGGAAACCCTTGAAGCTTTCTTT. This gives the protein CASRRVRETLEAFF.

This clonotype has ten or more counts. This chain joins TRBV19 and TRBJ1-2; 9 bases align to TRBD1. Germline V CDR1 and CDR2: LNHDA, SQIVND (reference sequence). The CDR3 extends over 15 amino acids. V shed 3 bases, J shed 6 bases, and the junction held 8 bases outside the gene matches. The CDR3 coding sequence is TGTGCCAGTAGTATCTCGGGACAGGGAGGAAATGGCTACACCTTC. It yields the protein CASSISGQGGNGYTF. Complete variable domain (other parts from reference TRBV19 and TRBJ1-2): DGGITQSPKYLFRKEGQNVTLSCEQNLNHDAMYWYRQDPGQGLRLIYYSQIVNDFQKGDIAEGYSVSREKKESFPLTVTSAQKNPTAFYLCASSISGQGGNGYTFGSGTRLTVV.

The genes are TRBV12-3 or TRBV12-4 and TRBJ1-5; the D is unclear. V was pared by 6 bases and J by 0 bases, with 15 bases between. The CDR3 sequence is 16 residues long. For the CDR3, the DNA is TGTGCCAGCAGCCACCGGGGATTTTATAGCAATCAGCCCCAGCATTTT. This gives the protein CASSHRGFYSNQPQHF.

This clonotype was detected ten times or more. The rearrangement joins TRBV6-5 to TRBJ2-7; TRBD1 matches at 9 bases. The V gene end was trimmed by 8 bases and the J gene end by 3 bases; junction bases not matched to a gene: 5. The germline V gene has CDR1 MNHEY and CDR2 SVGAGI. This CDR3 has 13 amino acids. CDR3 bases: TGTGCCAGCGTTGGGACAGGGAGCTACGAGCAGTACTTC. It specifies CASVGTGSYEQYF.

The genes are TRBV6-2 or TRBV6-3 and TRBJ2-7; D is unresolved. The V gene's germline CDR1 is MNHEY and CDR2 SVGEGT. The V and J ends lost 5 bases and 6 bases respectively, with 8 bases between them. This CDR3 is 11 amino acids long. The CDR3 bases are TGTGCCAGCAGTCTCCCCAGCGAGCAGTACTTC. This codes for CASSLPSEQYF.

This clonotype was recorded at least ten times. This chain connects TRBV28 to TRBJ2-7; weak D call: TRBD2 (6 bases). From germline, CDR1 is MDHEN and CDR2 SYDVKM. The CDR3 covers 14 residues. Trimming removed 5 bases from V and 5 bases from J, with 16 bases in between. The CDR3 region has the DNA TGTGCCAGCAGTAACGGCGTTAGCGGCGACGAGCAGTACTTC. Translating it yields CASSNGVSGDEQYF.

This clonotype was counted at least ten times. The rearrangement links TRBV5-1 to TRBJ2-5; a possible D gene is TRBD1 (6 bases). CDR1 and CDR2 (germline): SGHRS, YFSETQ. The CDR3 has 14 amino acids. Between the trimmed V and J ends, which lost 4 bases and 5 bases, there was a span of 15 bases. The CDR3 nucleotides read TGCGCCAGCAGCCAGGGGTCTAGGGGGGAGACCCAGTACTTC. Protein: CASSQGSRGETQYF.

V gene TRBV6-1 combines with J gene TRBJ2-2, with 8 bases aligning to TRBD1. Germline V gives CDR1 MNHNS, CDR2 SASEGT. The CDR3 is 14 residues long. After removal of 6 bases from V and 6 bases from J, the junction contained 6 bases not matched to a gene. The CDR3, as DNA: TGTGCCAGCAGCCAGGACAGGGTGGCCGGGGAGCTGTTTTTT. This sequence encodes CASSQDRVAGELFF.

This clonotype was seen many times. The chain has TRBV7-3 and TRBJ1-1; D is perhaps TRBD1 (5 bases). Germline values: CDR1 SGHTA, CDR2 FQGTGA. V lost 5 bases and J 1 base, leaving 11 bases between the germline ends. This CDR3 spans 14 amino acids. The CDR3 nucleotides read TGTGCCAGCAGCCCGGGACTTCAGAACACTGAAGCTTTCTTT. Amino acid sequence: CASSPGLQNTEAFF. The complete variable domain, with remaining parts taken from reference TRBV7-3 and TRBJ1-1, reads GAGVSQTPSNKVTEKGKYVELRCDPISGHTALYWYRQSLGQGPEFLIYFQGTGAADDSGLPNDRFFAVRPEGSVSTLKIQRTERGDSAVYLCASSPGLQNTEAFFGQGTRLTVV.

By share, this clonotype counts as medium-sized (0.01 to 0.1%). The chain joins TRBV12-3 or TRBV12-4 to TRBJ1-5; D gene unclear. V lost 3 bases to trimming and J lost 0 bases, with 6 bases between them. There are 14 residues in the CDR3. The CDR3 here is CASSFGGSNQPQHF. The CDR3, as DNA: TGTGCCAGCAGTTTTGGTGGTAGCAATCAGCCCCAGCATTTT.

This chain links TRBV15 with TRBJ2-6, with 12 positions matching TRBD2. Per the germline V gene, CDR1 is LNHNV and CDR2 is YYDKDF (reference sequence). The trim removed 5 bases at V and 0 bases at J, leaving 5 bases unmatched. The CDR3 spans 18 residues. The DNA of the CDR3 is TGTGCCACCAGCGTGACTAGCGGGAGTAACTCTGGGGCCAACGTCCTGACTTTC. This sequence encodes CATSVTSGSNSGANVLTF.

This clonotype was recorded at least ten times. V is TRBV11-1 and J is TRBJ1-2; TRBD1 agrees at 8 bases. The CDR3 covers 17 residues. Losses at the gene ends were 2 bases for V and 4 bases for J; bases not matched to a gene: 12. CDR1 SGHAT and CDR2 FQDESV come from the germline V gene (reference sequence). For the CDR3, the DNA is TGTGCCAGCAGCTTAAACAAGAGGACAGGGTTGAGCTATGGCTACACCTTC. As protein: CASSLNKRTGLSYGYTF.

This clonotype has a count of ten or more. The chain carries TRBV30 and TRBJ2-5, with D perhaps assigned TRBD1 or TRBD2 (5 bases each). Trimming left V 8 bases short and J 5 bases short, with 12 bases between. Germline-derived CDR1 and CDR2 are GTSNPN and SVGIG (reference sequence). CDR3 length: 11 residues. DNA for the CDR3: TGTGCCGGAAGGGGACGGGAGACCCAGTACTTC. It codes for CAGRGRETQYF.

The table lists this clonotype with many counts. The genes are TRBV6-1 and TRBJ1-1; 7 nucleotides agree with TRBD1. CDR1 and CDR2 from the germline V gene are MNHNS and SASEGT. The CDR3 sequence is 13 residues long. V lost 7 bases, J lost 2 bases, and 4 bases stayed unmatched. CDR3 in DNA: TGTGCCAGCACCAGGGACAGCAACACTGAAGCTTTCTTT. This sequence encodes CASTRDSNTEAFF.

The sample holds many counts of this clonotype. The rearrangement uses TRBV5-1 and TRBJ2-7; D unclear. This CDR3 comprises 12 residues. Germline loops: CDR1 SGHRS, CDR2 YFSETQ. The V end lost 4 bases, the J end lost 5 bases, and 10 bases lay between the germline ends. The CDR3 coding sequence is TGCGCCAGCAGCCCAAACATAGACGAGCAGTACTTC. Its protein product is CASSPNIDEQYF.